This T cell receptor (beta chain) was captured in a study of blood T cells in healthy people across ages. A second PCR of 7 to 11 cycles used a sample-barcoded 5' primer and a J-beta primer mix. TCRdb reanalysed the 5' RACE reads using MiXCR and keeps one entry per CDR3 protein. The table records 1,500,000 or so distinct CDR3 sequences, 55% to 75% of them present only once. Germline assignment: CDR1 LGHDT and CDR2 YNNKEL (reference sequence). Deletions cut 0 bases from V and 7 bases from J, with 13 bases between. This CDR3 contains 14 residues. Material: blood. The chain combines TRBV3-1 with TRBJ2-7, with D tentatively TRBD1 (5 bases). The receptor's source is a man between 18 and 29 years old in good health. CDR3 sequence: CASSQEDIMREQYF. The DNA for the CDR3 is TGTGCCAGCAGCCAAGAGGACATTATGAGGGAGCAGTACTTC.